A selection of T cell receptor beta chains follows, all from one sample in a study of response to subunit inactivated influenza vaccine. TCRdb recomputed calls from the RT-PCR reads with MiXCR, one row per CDR3 protein. The top ten clones hold roughly 2.8% of a sample with 500,000 to 700,000 distinct CDR3 sequences, approximately 22% of them seen once. The sample also formed part of further work on T cells expressing NK-cell markers.

The input for sequencing was CD4+ T cells sorted from PBMCs, taken 12 days after vaccination. Every receptor here comes from a man aged 45 to 65 who received an inactivated influenza vaccine. The conserved cysteine and the conserved F or W are not part of the CDR3 here.

j_call: TRBJ2-2; v_call: TRBV6-2/TRBV6-3; cdr3_aa: ASSSYGLSTGELF
j_call: TRBJ1-2; v_call: TRBV6-5; cdr3_aa: ASSYSIHRITNYGYT
j_call: TRBJ1-1; v_call: TRBV5-1; cdr3_aa: ASSLAGQSKAF
j_call: TRBJ2-3; v_call: TRBV7-2; cdr3_aa: ASSFRSSDTQY
j_call: TRBJ2-2; v_call: TRBV15; cdr3_aa: ATSPGLAGAELF
j_call: TRBJ2-5; v_call: TRBV30; cdr3_aa: AWQGQETQY
j_call: TRBJ2-7; v_call: TRBV19; cdr3_aa: ASESGNSVYEQY
j_call: TRBJ2-3; v_call: TRBV10-3; cdr3_aa: AISVGGGTDTQY
j_call: TRBJ1-2; v_call: TRBV5-6; cdr3_aa: ASSFRIRLVGKTNYGYT
j_call: TRBJ1-2; v_call: TRBV5-4; cdr3_aa: ASSFTSGGGGYT
j_call: TRBJ2-5; v_call: TRBV10-2; cdr3_aa: ASRATALETQY
j_call: TRBJ2-1; v_call: TRBV7-7; cdr3_aa: ASSKTSGLYNEQF
j_call: TRBJ2-1; v_call: TRBV21-1; cdr3_aa: ASSPRDLPYNEQF
j_call: TRBJ2-4; v_call: TRBV18; cdr3_aa: ASSPEGLTQY
j_call: TRBJ2-3; v_call: TRBV6-1; cdr3_aa: ASSRGRANTDTQY
j_call: TRBJ2-7; v_call: TRBV7-8; cdr3_aa: ASSLRVLTYEQY
j_call: TRBJ2-1; v_call: TRBV6-4; cdr3_aa: ASSRSPGLAGTTRGNEQF
j_call: TRBJ2-1; v_call: TRBV4-2; cdr3_aa: ASSQESGSYNEQF
j_call: TRBJ2-1; v_call: TRBV20-1; cdr3_aa: SARDFREGSYNEQF
j_call: TRBJ2-2; v_call: TRBV9; cdr3_aa: ASSVVGGPNTGELF
j_call: TRBJ1-5; v_call: TRBV20-1; cdr3_aa: SARDLNQPQH
j_call: TRBJ1-4; v_call: TRBV5-1; cdr3_aa: ASSLEPDGRNEKLF
j_call: TRBJ2-3; v_call: TRBV29-1; cdr3_aa: SVDRNMGDTQY
j_call: TRBJ2-3; v_call: TRBV29-1; cdr3_aa: SARQGPDTQY
j_call: TRBJ1-3; v_call: TRBV5-6; cdr3_aa: ASSRDTSLAIY
j_call: TRBJ1-2; v_call: TRBV6-6; cdr3_aa: AIHRENYGYT
j_call: TRBJ1-5; v_call: TRBV5-5; cdr3_aa: AGSLVGERGQPQH
j_call: TRBJ1-4; v_call: TRBV3-1; cdr3_aa: ASSQDLGKLF
j_call: TRBJ2-1; v_call: TRBV6-1; cdr3_aa: ASRLGTSADRQF
j_call: TRBJ2-1; v_call: TRBV16; cdr3_aa: ASSHLPGQGAFEQF
j_call: TRBJ2-3; v_call: TRBV19; cdr3_aa: ASKAPNDPWGTDTQY
j_call: TRBJ2-1; v_call: TRBV28; cdr3_aa: ASKLASGGYNEQF
j_call: TRBJ2-3; v_call: TRBV14; cdr3_aa: ASSLSGTGRGDTQY
j_call: TRBJ2-5; v_call: TRBV7-9; cdr3_aa: ASSLSTNQETQY
j_call: TRBJ2-1; v_call: TRBV12-3/TRBV12-4; cdr3_aa: ASLLAGIYNEQF